The clone carrying this T cell receptor beta chain was observed a few times. The data originate from a study of T-cell reconstitution after alpha-beta-depleted transplantation in children. Trimming removed 5 bases at V and 0 bases at J, with 8 bases between. The CDR3 is 13 residues long. CDR1 is ENHRY and CDR2 is SYGVKD in the germline V gene. The TCRbeta library was prepared with unique molecular identifiers. Via MiXCR, TCRdb re-called the PCR reads, giving one row per CDR3 protein. The sample includes over 550,000 distinct CDR3 sequences, 10% of them seen just once. The chain couples TRBV10-3 to TRBJ2-7; D gene ambiguous. The sequence came from a human donor who donated a stem cell graft to a child with acute myeloid leukemia. Material: PBMCs from the stem cell graft donor, obtained from the stem cell graft. Here the CDR3 reads CAISPGSSYEQYF. The CDR3 DNA reads TGTGCCATCAGTCCCGGGTCCTCCTACGAGCAGTACTTC.